Listed below are T cell receptor beta chains from one sample, sequenced in a study of T-cell memory formation after mild COVID-19. TCRdb ran MiXCR on the 5' RACE reads and lists one entry per CDR3 protein. Of 160,000 or so distinct CDR3 sequences in the sample, about 28% were seen once. Sequenced sample: PBMCs or a T cell subset sorted from them (not recorded which). These receptors all stem from an adult woman who had mild COVID-19 (a few samples of this study predate the infection). Cell type and time point are not known. Each CDR3 is given without its conserved first and last residue.

V gene	J gene	CDR3 protein
TRBV2	TRBJ2-7	ASTLDPKEQY
TRBV5-1	TRBJ2-5	ASSSQRQGRDFQETQY
TRBV7-6	TRBJ2-7	ASSVSQGREQY
TRBV4-1	TRBJ1-2	ASSQGTGGVYGYT
TRBV7-9	TRBJ2-6	ASSSGPVKQGAKGANVLT
TRBV9	TRBJ1-2	ASSARGVYGYT
TRBV9	TRBJ2-7	ASTRGGTLGEQY
TRBV11-3	TRBJ2-5	ASSSSSGTGGETQY
TRBV11-2	TRBJ2-3	ASSSSDRTQQY
TRBV5-1	TRBJ1-2	ASSPGTAVLNNYGYT
TRBV4-3	TRBJ2-6	ASSQQTGAGANVLT
TRBV19	TRBJ1-4	ASSLSPGHLNEKLF
TRBV5-5	TRBJ2-6	ATHSGANVLT
TRBV5-4	TRBJ1-4	ASSLTRSGTGGAATNEKLF
TRBV2	TRBJ2-5	ASSDPRLAGYQETQY
TRBV9	TRBJ1-1	ASSGGVNTEAF
TRBV10-3	TRBJ2-3	AISEGSGRSTDTQY
TRBV11-2	TRBJ2-3	ASRKGGTSADTQY
TRBV9	TRBJ1-1	ASTSGVGGTEAF
TRBV12-3/TRBV12-4	TRBJ2-3	ASSFEGAAQY
TRBV5-1	TRBJ2-3	ASGVGSTDTQY
TRBV7-8	TRBJ2-7	ASSLGVVNEQY